A single T cell receptor (beta chain) is shown here with its context. Its antigen is not identified. The germline gives CDR1 SGHTA, CDR2 FQGNSA. The V gene lost 1 base and the J gene lost 3 bases, with 6 bases spanning the gap. The CDR3 consists of 14 residues. The sample originates from a study of cytomegalovirus exposure and HLA in healthy donors. PCR was performed using 60 Vbeta and 13 Jbeta primers. TCRdb's table, derived via immunoSEQ multiplex PCR, lists solely in-frame clones and lacks some. The table shows about 57,000 clones, with more than 70% occurring only once. General study findings and limits: V- and J-gene trimming of TCR beta was linked (in a later analysis) to a missense DCLRE1C variant. Among TCR beta chains of equal frequency, HLA-associated ones were more clonally expanded in a later analysis. It was reported that TCR beta sequences correctly inferred the HLA-A and HLA-B alleles for most subjects. Several V segments, TRBV6-2 and TRBV6-3 among them, could not be told apart and were dropped.

Sample: PBMCs. The genes are TRBV7-2 and TRBJ1-4; no firm D call. This receptor was obtained from a male donor in good health and CMV-seronegative. The chain's CDR3 is CASSLDTANEKLFF. The CDR3 DNA follows: TGTGCCAGCAGCTTAGATACAGCTAATGAAAAACTGTTTTTT.